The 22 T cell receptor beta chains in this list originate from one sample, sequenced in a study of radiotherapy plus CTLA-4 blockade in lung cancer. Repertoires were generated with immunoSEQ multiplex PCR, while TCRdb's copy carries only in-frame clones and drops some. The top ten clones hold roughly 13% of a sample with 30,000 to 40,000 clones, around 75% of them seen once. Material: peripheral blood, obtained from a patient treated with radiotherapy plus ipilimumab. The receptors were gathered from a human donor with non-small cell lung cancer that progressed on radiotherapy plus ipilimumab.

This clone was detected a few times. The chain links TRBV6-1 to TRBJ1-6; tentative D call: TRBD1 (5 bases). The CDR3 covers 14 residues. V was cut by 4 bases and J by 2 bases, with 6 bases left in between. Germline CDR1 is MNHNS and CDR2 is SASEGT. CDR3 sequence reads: CASSAGPYNSPLHF. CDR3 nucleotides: TGTGCCAGCAGTGCGGGGCCCTATAATTCACCCCTCCACTTT.

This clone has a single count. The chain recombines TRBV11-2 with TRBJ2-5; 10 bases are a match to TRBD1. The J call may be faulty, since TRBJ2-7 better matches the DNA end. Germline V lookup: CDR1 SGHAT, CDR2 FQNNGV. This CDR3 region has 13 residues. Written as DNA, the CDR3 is TGTGCCAGCTCCCGGGGGACAGGGGTCGAGCAGTACTTC. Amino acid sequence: CASSRGTGVEQYF.

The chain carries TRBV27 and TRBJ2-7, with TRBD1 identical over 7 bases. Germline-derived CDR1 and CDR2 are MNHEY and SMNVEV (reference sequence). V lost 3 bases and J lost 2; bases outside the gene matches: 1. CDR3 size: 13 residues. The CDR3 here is CASSFTGAYEQYF. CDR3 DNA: TGTGCCAGCAGTTTCACAGGGGCCTACGAGCAGTACTTC.

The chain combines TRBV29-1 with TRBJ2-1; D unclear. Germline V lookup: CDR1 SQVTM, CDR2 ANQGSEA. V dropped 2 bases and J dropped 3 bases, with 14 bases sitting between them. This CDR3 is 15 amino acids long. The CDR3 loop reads CSVENRSILYNEQFF. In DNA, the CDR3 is TGCAGCGTTGAAAACCGGTCGATACTCTACAATGAGCAGTTCTTC.

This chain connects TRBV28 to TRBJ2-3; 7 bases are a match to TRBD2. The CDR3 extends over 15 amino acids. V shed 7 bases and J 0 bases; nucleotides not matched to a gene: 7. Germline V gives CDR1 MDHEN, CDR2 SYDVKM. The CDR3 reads CASMRSGTSTDTQYF. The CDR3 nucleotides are TGTGCCAGCATGAGGAGCGGGACTAGCACAGATACGCAGTATTTT.

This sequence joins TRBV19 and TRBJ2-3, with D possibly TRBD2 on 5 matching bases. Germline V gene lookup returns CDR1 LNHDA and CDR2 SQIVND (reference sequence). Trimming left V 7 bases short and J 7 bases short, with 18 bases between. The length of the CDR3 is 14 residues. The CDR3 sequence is CASTLGRSGNTQYF. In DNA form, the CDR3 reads TGTGCCAGTACCCTCGGGCGGTCCGGGAATACGCAGTATTTT.

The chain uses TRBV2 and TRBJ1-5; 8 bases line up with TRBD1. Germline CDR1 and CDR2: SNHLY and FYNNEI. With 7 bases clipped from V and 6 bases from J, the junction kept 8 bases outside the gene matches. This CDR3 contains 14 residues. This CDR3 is CASKIGQGTQPQHF. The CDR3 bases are TGTGCCAGCAAGATCGGACAGGGAACTCAGCCCCAGCATTTT. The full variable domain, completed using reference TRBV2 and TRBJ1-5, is EPEVTQTPSHQVTQMGQEVILRCVPISNHLYFYWYRQILGQKVEFLVSFYNNEISEKSEIFDDQFSVERPDGSNFTLKIRSTKLEDSAMYFCASKIGQGTQPQHFGDGTRLSIL.

The CDR3 DNA reads TGCAGCGCCGGAGGCAGGGGAAACGGTAACTATGAGCAGTTCTTC. Amino acid sequence: CSAGGRGNGNYEQFF. The chain joins TRBV29-1 to TRBJ2-1, with a weak D call TRBD1 (6 bases). The CDR3 runs to 15 residues. Trimming left V 7 bases short and J 8 bases short, with 24 bases between. Germline CDR1 and CDR2: SQVTM and ANQGSEA.

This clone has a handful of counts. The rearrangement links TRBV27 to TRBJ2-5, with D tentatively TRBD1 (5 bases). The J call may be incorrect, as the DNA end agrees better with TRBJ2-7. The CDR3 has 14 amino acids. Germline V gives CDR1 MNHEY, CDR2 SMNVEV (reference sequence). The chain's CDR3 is CASRQGVPTYEQYF. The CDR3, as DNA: TGTGCCAGCAGGCAAGGGGTTCCGACGTACGAGCAGTACTTC.

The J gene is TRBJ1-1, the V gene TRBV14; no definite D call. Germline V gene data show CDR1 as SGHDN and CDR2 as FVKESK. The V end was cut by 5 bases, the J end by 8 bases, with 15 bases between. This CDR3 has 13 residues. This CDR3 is CASSLIGWTEAFF. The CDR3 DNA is TGTGCCAGCAGCTTAATAGGGTGGACCGAAGCTTTCTTT. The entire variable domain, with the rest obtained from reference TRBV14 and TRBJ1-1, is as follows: EAGVTQFPSHSVIEKGQTVTLRCDPISGHDNLYWYRRVMGKEIKFLLHFVKESKQDESGMPNNRFLAERTGGTYSTLKVQPAELEDSGVYFCASSLIGWTEAFFGQGTRLTVV.

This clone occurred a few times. The CDR3 DNA is TGTGCCAGCAGTTTAGGGGCGGGAGTCTACGAGCAGTACTTC. Translated, it gives CASSLGAGVYEQYF. The rearrangement uses TRBV27 and TRBJ2-7, with 7 bases that match TRBD2. The CDR3 sequence is 14 residues long. Germline CDR1 is MNHEY and CDR2 is SMNVEV (reference sequence). With 2 bases clipped from V and 3 bases from J, the junction kept 4 bases outside the gene matches.

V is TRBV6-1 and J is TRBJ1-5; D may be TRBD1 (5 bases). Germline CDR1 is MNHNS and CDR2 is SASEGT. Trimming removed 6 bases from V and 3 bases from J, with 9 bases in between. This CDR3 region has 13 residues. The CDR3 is CASRWGDNQPQHF. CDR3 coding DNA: TGTGCCAGCAGGTGGGGGGACAATCAGCCCCAGCATTTT.

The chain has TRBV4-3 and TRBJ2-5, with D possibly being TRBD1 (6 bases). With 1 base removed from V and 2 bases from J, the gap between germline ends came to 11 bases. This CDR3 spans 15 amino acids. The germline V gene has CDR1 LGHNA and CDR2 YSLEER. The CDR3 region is CASSQARTVQETQYF. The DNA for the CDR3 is TGCGCCAGCAGCCAAGCCCGGACAGTACAAGAGACCCAGTACTTC.

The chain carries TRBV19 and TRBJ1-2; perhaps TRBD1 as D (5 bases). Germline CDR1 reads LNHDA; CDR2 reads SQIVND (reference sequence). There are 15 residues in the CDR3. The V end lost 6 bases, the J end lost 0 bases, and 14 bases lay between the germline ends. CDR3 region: CASSRPGTSNYGYTF. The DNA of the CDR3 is TGTGCCAGTAGCCGCCCAGGGACCTCTAACTATGGCTACACCTTC.

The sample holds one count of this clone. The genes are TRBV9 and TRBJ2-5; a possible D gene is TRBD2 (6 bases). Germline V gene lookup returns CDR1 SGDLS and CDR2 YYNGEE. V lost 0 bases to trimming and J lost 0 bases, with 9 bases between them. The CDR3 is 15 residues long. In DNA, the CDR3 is TGTGCCAGCAGCGTAGGGCGGGGACACCAAGAGACCCAGTACTTC. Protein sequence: CASSVGRGHQETQYF. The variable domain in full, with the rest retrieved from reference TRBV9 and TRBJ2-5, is DSGVTQTPKHLITATGQRVTLRCSPRSGDLSVYWYQQSLDQGLQFLIQYYNGEERAKGNILERFSAQQFPDLHSELNLSSLELGDSALYFCASSVGRGHQETQYFGPGTRLLVL.

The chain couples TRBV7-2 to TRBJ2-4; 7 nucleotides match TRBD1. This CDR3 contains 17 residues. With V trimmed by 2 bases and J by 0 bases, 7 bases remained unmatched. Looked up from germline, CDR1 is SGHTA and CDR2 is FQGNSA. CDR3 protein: CASSLSARGSAKNIQYF. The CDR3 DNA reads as TGTGCCAGCAGCTTATCGGCCAGGGGGTCAGCCAAAAACATTCAGTACTTC. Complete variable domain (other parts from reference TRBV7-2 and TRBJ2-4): GAGVSQSPSNKVTEKGKDVELRCDPISGHTALYWYRQSLGQGLEFLIYFQGNSAPDKSGLPSDRFSAERTGGSVSTLTIQRTQQEDSAVYLCASSLSARGSAKNIQYFGAGTRLSVL.

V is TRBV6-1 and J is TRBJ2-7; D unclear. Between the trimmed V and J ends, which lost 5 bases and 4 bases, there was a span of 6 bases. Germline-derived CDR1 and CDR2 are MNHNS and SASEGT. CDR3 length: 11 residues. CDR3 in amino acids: CASSYQYEQYF. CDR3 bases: TGTGCCAGCAGTTACCAATACGAGCAGTACTTC.

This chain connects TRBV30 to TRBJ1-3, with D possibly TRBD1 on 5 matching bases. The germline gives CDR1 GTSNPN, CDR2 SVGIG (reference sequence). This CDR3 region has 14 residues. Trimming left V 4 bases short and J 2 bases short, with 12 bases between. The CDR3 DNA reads TGTGCCTGGATGCAGGGAAGTCCTGGAAACACCATATATTTT. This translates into CAWMQGSPGNTIYF.

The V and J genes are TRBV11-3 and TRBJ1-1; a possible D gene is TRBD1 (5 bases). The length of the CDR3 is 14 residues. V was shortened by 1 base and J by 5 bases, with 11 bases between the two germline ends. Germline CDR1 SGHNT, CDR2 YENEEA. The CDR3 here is CASSLGVGVTEAFF. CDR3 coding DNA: TGTGCCAGCAGCTTAGGGGTAGGGGTTACTGAAGCTTTCTTT.

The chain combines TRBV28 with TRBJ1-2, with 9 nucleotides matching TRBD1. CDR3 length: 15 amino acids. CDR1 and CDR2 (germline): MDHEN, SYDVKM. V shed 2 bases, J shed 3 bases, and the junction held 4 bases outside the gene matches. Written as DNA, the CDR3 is TGTGCCAGCAGTTTAGTGACAGGGGGTGACTATGGCTACACCTTC. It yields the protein CASSLVTGGDYGYTF.

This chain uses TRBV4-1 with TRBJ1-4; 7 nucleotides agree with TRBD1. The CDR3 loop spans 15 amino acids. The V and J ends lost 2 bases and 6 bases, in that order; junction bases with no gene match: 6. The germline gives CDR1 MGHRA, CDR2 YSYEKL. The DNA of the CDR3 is TGCGCCAGCAGCCAACCCGACAGGGAGGATGAAAAACTGTTTTTT. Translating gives CASSQPDREDEKLFF.

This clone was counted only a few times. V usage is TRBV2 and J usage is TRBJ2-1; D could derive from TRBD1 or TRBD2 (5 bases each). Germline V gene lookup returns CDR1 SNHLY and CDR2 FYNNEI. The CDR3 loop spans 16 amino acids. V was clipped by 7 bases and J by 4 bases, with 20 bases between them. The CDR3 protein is CASNDLGGTGYNEQFF. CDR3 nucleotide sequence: TGTGCCAGCAATGACCTAGGTGGGACCGGGTACAATGAGCAGTTCTTC.